Below are 30 T cell receptor beta chains sequenced from a single sample in a study of identical twins. TCRdb processed the 5' RACE reads anew with MiXCR; each CDR3 protein has one entry. Here the sample spans 1.5 million to 2 million distinct CDR3 sequences, around 29% being singletons. The sample consisted of cord blood. Source of these receptors: a newborn girl in good health.

The chain uses TRBV7-9 and TRBJ2-1, with 7 bases identical to TRBD2. The V gene's germline CDR1 is SEHNR and CDR2 FQNEAQ (reference sequence). V was pared by 3 bases and J by 9 bases, with 5 bases of the junction left unmatched. The CDR3 length is 13 residues. Written as DNA, the CDR3 is TGTGCCAGCAGCTTCGCGGGAGAGGCTGAGCAGTTCTTC. It yields the protein CASSFAGEAEQFF.

This chain uses TRBV20-1 with TRBJ2-5; weak D call: TRBD2 (6 bases). Per the germline V gene, CDR1 is DFQATT and CDR2 is SNEGSKA (reference sequence). V was shortened by 3 bases and J by 4 bases, with 18 bases between the two germline ends. The CDR3 loop spans 15 amino acids. CDR3 region: CSASGGPSVLETQYF. The CDR3 DNA reads as TGCAGTGCTAGCGGGGGACCTAGCGTTCTAGAGACCCAGTACTTC.

The CDR3 DNA sequence: TGTGCCAGCAGTTACTCGCTGAGTTCACCCCTCCACTTT. Encoded protein: CASSYSLSSPLHF. V and J are TRBV6-5 and TRBJ1-6; D unclear. Trimming stripped 0 bases from V and 9 bases from J, with 6 bases between. CDR1 is MNHEY and CDR2 is SVGAGI in the germline V gene. The CDR3 extends over 13 amino acids.

This sequence joins TRBV19 and TRBJ2-3; D uncertain. V lost 3 bases and J lost 3, with 10 bases in between. The germline CDR1 and CDR2 sequences are LNHDA and SQIVND (reference sequence). This CDR3 has 14 residues. CDR3 DNA: TGTGCCAGTAGTATCTCGCAGCATACAGATACGCAGTATTTT. Translated, it gives CASSISQHTDTQYF.

Remarks on this clonotype: A read error may produce the germline difference seen at one junction end. The chain uses TRBV5-1 and TRBJ2-3; D is ambiguous. The V gene's germline CDR1 is SGHRS and CDR2 YFSETQ. This CDR3 is built from 13 residues. The CDR3 is CVSSFIPTDTQYF. The CDR3 DNA is TGCGTCAGCAGCTTTATCCCCACAGATACGCAGTATTTT.

This clonotype was recorded a few times. The J gene is TRBJ2-7, the V gene TRBV9, with D possibly TRBD2 on 5 matching bases. Trimming removed 2 bases from V and 5 bases from J, with 14 bases in between. The germline V gene encodes CDR1 SGDLS and CDR2 YYNGEE. The CDR3 covers 14 residues. This CDR3 is CASSVASSGNEQYF. CDR3 coding DNA: TGTGCCAGCAGCGTTGCTAGCAGCGGCAACGAGCAGTACTTC.

The CDR3 loop reads CSATSGSSKNIQYF. Here the CDR3 DNA reads TGCAGTGCAACTAGCGGGTCCTCCAAAAACATTCAGTACTTC. The chain links TRBV20-1 to TRBJ2-4, with 9 bases fitting TRBD2. J was trimmed by 2 bases and V by 6 bases; bases with no gene match: 5. This CDR3 region has 14 residues. The germline gives CDR1 DFQATT, CDR2 SNEGSKA (reference sequence).

A word on this clonotype: A much larger clone lies a single base off, so this may be a read error. The V call is TRBV27, the J call TRBJ1-2; D unclear. The CDR3 runs 12 residues. V shed 9 bases and J shed 4 bases, with 12 bases lying between them. Germline V gene sequence: CDR1 MNHEY, CDR2 SMNVEV (reference sequence). For the CDR3, the DNA is TGTGCCAGTTTCGGGTCCTTCTATGGCTACACCTTC. This sequence encodes CASFGSFYGYTF.

This clonotype was counted only a few times. The J gene is TRBJ2-1, the V gene TRBV18; 7 positions agree with TRBD1. The germline V gene encodes CDR1 KGHSH and CDR2 LQKENI. CDR3 length equals 15 residues. V was pared by 3 bases and J by 8 bases, with 10 bases of the junction left unmatched. The CDR3, as DNA: TGTGCCAGCTCACCTCAGACAGGGTTGGATGATGAGCAGTTCTTC. As protein: CASSPQTGLDDEQFF.

The J gene is TRBJ2-7, the V gene TRBV30, with a tentative D call TRBD1 (5 bases). Trimming stripped 5 bases from V and 3 bases from J, with 14 bases between. There are 13 residues in the CDR3. Germline values: CDR1 GTSNPN, CDR2 SVGIG (reference sequence). CDR3 amino acids: CAWAREHLYEQYF. The CDR3 coding sequence is TGTGCCTGGGCCAGGGAACACCTCTACGAGCAGTACTTC.

The chain is built from TRBV7-9 and TRBJ1-1; D uncertain. V lost 1 base to trimming and J lost 7 bases, with 7 bases between them. Germline loops: CDR1 SEHNR, CDR2 FQNEAQ (reference sequence). This CDR3 has 12 residues. CDR3 nucleotide sequence: TGTGCCAGCAGCTTAGGGATCAGTGAAGCTTTCTTT. The encoded protein is CASSLGISEAFF.

In its sample, this clonotype was seen a few times. The chain is built from TRBV20-1 and TRBJ2-3; 9 nucleotides match TRBD2. The CDR3 has 14 amino acids. Germline CDR1 reads DFQATT; CDR2 reads SNEGSKA (reference sequence). Losses at the gene ends were 7 bases for V and 3 bases for J; bases not matched to a gene: 8. The CDR3 sequence: CSDPSGIGTDTQYF. The CDR3 region has the DNA TGCAGTGACCCTAGCGGGATCGGGACAGATACGCAGTATTTT.

The sample holds a few counts of this clonotype. The CDR3 nucleotides read TGTGCCAGCAGCGGGTACGGGGGGAGGGTTCAAGAGACCCAGTACTTC. It specifies CASSGYGGRVQETQYF. The chain uses TRBV5-6 and TRBJ2-5; 7 positions match TRBD2. This CDR3 region has 16 residues. Germline loops: CDR1 SGHDT, CDR2 YYEEEE. The junction had 11 bases not matched to a gene; V was cut back by 4 bases and J by 2 bases.

V gene TRBV10-2 combines with J gene TRBJ2-1; 10 bases map to TRBD2. Germline CDR1 is WSHSY and CDR2 is SAAADI. The CDR3 consists of 15 residues. J lost 8 bases, V lost 5 bases, and 9 bases had no gene match. This CDR3 is CASSSKRGGPDEQFF. The CDR3 DNA reads as TGCGCCAGCAGTTCAAAGCGGGGGGGCCCGGATGAGCAGTTCTTC.

This clonotype was seen a handful of times. The chain links TRBV27 to TRBJ2-1, with a weak D call TRBD2 (6 bases). Germline V lookup: CDR1 MNHEY, CDR2 SMNVEV (reference sequence). V dropped 4 bases and J dropped 3 bases, with 13 bases sitting between them. This CDR3 has 15 amino acids. The CDR3 region is CASSSIAGLYNEQFF. The CDR3 nucleotides are TGTGCCAGCAGTTCTATTGCGGGACTCTACAATGAGCAGTTCTTC.

This clonotype was seen only a few times. V gene TRBV20-1 combines with J gene TRBJ2-7; D possibly corresponds to TRBD2 (5 bases). Germline V lookup: CDR1 DFQATT, CDR2 SNEGSKA (reference sequence). V lost 3 bases to trimming and J lost 3 bases, with 9 bases between them. This CDR3 has 12 residues. The CDR3 region has the DNA TGCAGTGCTAGGGACTCCGACTACGAGCAGTACTTC. Translation gives CSARDSDYEQYF.

This clonotype was detected a few times. The genes are TRBV27 and TRBJ2-7, with 10 bases aligning to TRBD1. Losses at the gene ends were 5 bases for V and 0 bases for J; bases not matched to a gene: 10. The V gene's germline CDR1 is MNHEY and CDR2 SMNVEV (reference sequence). The CDR3 covers 17 residues. This chain's CDR3 is CASSLNPGQGFSYEQYF. CDR3 nucleotides: TGTGCCAGCAGTCTAAATCCGGGACAGGGGTTCTCCTACGAGCAGTACTTC.

The CDR3 is CASSFPGGYYNEQFF. In DNA form, the CDR3 reads TGTGCCAGCAGTTTCCCCGGTGGTTACTACAATGAGCAGTTCTTC. The rearrangement links TRBV28 to TRBJ2-1; no definite D call. CDR1 is MDHEN, CDR2 SYDVKM, per germline. This CDR3 spans 15 amino acids. V lost 3 bases and J 3 bases, leaving 12 bases between the germline ends.

On this clonotype: A read error may produce the germline difference seen at one junction end. This chain connects TRBV4-2 to TRBJ1-1; D gene unclear. Germline-derived CDR1 and CDR2 are LGHNA and YNFKEQ. This CDR3 is 14 amino acids long. This chain's CDR3 is CASSQDWGITEAFF. The CDR3 nucleotides read TGTGCCAGCAGCCAAGATTGGGGTATCACTGAGGCTTTCTTT.

This clonotype was picked up a small number of times. The rearrangement uses TRBV12-3 or TRBV12-4 and TRBJ1-6; D uncertain. This CDR3 is built from 14 residues. V lost 2 bases and J 6 bases, leaving 8 bases between the germline ends. The CDR3 nucleotides read TGTGCCAGCAGTTTACGTCGGACTAATTCACCCCTCCACTTT. This encodes CASSLRRTNSPLHF.

The CDR3 loop reads CASSAGTQRDEQFF. The CDR3 nucleotides are TGTGCCAGCAGCGCCGGGACTCAACGGGATGAGCAGTTCTTC. The genes are TRBV7-9 and TRBJ2-1, with D perhaps TRBD2 (6 bases). The germline V gene has CDR1 SEHNR and CDR2 FQNEAQ (reference sequence). The V gene lost 5 bases and the J gene lost 8 bases, with 16 bases spanning the gap. CDR3 length: 14 amino acids.

The chain combines TRBV7-6 with TRBJ1-1; perhaps TRBD1 as D (6 bases). Trimming left V 4 bases short and J 2 bases short, with 20 bases between. Germline V gives CDR1 SGHVS, CDR2 FNYEAQ. CDR3 length: 17 amino acids. The CDR3 loop reads CASSSRSPVGQNTEAFF. The DNA for the CDR3 is TGTGCCAGCAGCTCCAGGTCCCCGGTGGGACAAAACACTGAAGCTTTCTTT.

This clonotype was seen more than once but under ten times. The chain couples TRBV20-1 to TRBJ2-7; no definite D call. The V end lost 1 base, the J end lost 0 bases, and 13 bases lay between the germline ends. This CDR3 region has 15 residues. Germline V gene sequence: CDR1 DFQATT, CDR2 SNEGSKA (reference sequence). DNA of the CDR3: TGCAGTGCTAGAGTCTGGGGTAGAAGCTCCTACGAGCAGTACTTC. Protein sequence: CSARVWGRSSYEQYF.

This chain connects TRBV28 to TRBJ2-7; 8 nucleotides line up with TRBD2. V lost 3 bases, J lost 3 bases, and 10 bases stayed unmatched. The CDR3 contains 16 residues. Looked up from germline, CDR1 is MDHEN and CDR2 is SYDVKM. In nucleotides, the CDR3 is TGTGCCAGCAGTTTGGGGGGGACTAGTTTGGTCTACGAGCAGTACTTC. It yields the protein CASSLGGTSLVYEQYF.

This clonotype was counted between two and nine times. The chain couples TRBV13 to TRBJ2-3; maybe TRBD2 (5 bases). The CDR3 covers 15 residues. Between the trimmed V and J ends, which lost 0 bases and 6 bases, there was a span of 13 bases. Germline lookup yields CDR1 PRHDT and CDR2 FYEKMQ (reference sequence). In DNA, the CDR3 is TGTGCCAGCAGCTTAGGGAAGCGGAGCTGGGATACGCAGTATTTT. Amino acid sequence: CASSLGKRSWDTQYF.

This clonotype was counted only a few times. V usage is TRBV6-6 and J usage is TRBJ1-1; no reliable D call. Germline V gene lookup returns CDR1 MNHNY and CDR2 SVGAGI (reference sequence). Trimming took 4 bases from V and 1 from J, leaving 7 bases between them. The CDR3 sequence is 13 residues long. CDR3 bases: TGTGCCAGCAGTTCCGGGAAGAACACTGAAGCTTTCTTT. Its translation is CASSSGKNTEAFF.

Points on this clonotype: A much larger clone is a single base away; this may be a read error. V usage is TRBV12-3 or TRBV12-4 and J usage is TRBJ2-3; TRBD2 matches at 12 bases. The CDR3 spans 15 residues. Trimming at V came to 6 bases and at J to 6 bases, leaving 7 bases not matched to a gene. DNA of the CDR3: TGTGCCAGCAGGCTAACTAGCGGGAGGCGGGATACGCAGTATTTT. Amino acid sequence: CASRLTSGRRDTQYF.

This clonotype was counted only a few times. J is TRBJ2-7 and V is TRBV20-1, with TRBD2 identical over 10 bases. Trimming at V came to 1 base and at J to 0 bases, leaving 6 bases not matched to a gene. The germline CDR1 and CDR2 sequences are DFQATT and SNEGSKA (reference sequence). The CDR3 contains 16 residues. As DNA, the CDR3 is TGCAGTGCTAGAGGGCTAGCGGGGGTTACCTCCTACGAGCAGTACTTC. This translates into CSARGLAGVTSYEQYF.

The chain combines TRBV20-1 with TRBJ2-1, with TRBD2 matching 11 bases. After removal of 6 bases from V and 15 bases from J, the junction contained 7 bases not matched to a gene. The CDR3 is 11 amino acids. Germline CDR1 is DFQATT and CDR2 is SNEGSKA (reference sequence). CDR3 sequence reads: CSATTTSGVFF. The CDR3 DNA reads TGCAGTGCCACCACGACTAGCGGGGTGTTCTTC.

This rearrangement joins TRBV20-1 to TRBJ1-5; no clear D gene. From germline, CDR1 is DFQATT and CDR2 SNEGSKA (reference sequence). There are 16 residues in the CDR3. Trimming removed 0 bases at V and 7 bases at J, with 19 bases between. The chain's CDR3 is CSARDRPWGVGQPQHF. In DNA form, the CDR3 reads TGCAGTGCTAGAGACAGGCCGTGGGGAGTAGGGCAGCCCCAGCATTTT.